The sequence of this T cell receptor beta chain was determined in a study of long-term antiretroviral therapy in people with HIV. Study-wide results and limits: Even long-term ART left TRB diversity below transplant donor controls, despite gains. Samples were collected from about 2003 to 2017 under possibly less effective ART regimens.

The run of the v3.0 immunoSEQ assay was at survey level. Assay: immunoSEQ multiplex PCR; the TCRdb copy retains only in-frame clones and omits some. The sample contains roughly 25,000 clones, about 77% of which appear only once. On this clone itself: What it binds is unknown.

The CDR3 is 15 amino acids. Trimming removed 2 bases from V and 4 bases from J, with 14 bases in between. Germline V gives CDR1 MGHRA, CDR2 YSYEKL. The V call is TRBV4-1, the J call TRBJ1-2, with unresolved D. The clonotype originates from a woman aged 40 to 49 with HIV. Source: unsorted PBMCs, taken 0.5 years after starting antiretroviral therapy. This CDR3 reads CASSQFADGFYGYTF. The CDR3 DNA reads as TGCGCCAGCAGCCAATTCGCGGACGGATTCTATGGCTACACCTTC.